One sample yielded the 17 T cell receptor beta chains listed below, sequenced in a study of T cell responses to AZD1222 COVID-19 vaccine. The protocol was immunoSEQ multiplex PCR, while the TCRdb copy is restricted to in-frame clones and leaves out a portion. The sample has 57,000 or so clones; roughly 85% are singletons. The source material was peripheral blood, sampled on day 0 of MenACWY control vaccination. These receptors all come from an adult in good health.

This chain links TRBV18 with TRBJ2-5; D call uncertain. In germline, CDR1 is KGHSH, CDR2 LQKENI. This CDR3 has 13 residues. V shed 1 base and J shed 5 bases, with 8 bases lying between them. DNA for the CDR3: TGTGCCAGCTCACCACTTCCAGCTGAGACCCAGTACTTC. This encodes CASSPLPAETQYF.

The J gene is TRBJ1-5, the V gene TRBV7-6; D unclear. Germline CDR1 is SGHVS and CDR2 is FNYEAQ. CDR3 size: 14 residues. V lost 4 bases and J lost 6, with 13 bases in between. The CDR3 DNA reads as TGTGCCAGCAGCTCCAACGAATTGGGTCAGCCCCAGCATTTT. Amino acid sequence: CASSSNELGQPQHF. The full variable domain, in which reference TRBV7-6 and TRBJ1-5 provide the parts outside the CDR3, is GAGVSQSPRYKVTKRGQDVALRCDPISGHVSLYWYRQALGQGPEFLTYFNYEAQQDKSGLPNDRFSAERPEGSISTLTIQRTEQRDSAMYRCASSSNELGQPQHFGDGTRLSIL.

The rearrangement joins TRBV4-1 to TRBJ2-1, with D unresolved. CDR1 is MGHRA, CDR2 YSYEKL, per germline. The germline V and J ends were trimmed by 5 bases and 10 bases, with 9 bases remaining between them. The CDR3 spans 11 residues. The CDR3 sequence is CASSSDVEQFF. The CDR3, as DNA: TGCGCCAGCAGCTCAGACGTGGAGCAGTTCTTC.

Worth noting for this clone: Other DNA sequences in the same sample also yield this CDR3. V and J are TRBV7-2 and TRBJ2-2; D is unclear. The CDR3 sequence is 13 residues long. CDR1 and CDR2 (germline): SGHTA, FQGNSA. V lost 0 bases to trimming and J lost 6 bases, with 5 bases between them. The CDR3 DNA is TGTGCCAGCAGCTTAGCTGGTGCCGGGGAGCTGTTTTTT. Translating it yields CASSLAGAGELFF.

This chain uses TRBV21-1 with TRBJ1-5. TRBV21-1 represents a pseudogene. The CDR3 is made up of 18 amino acids. CDR3 nucleotides: TGTGCCAGCAGCGGCCGGCGCAGGGATCGAGGGGGCAATCAGCCCCAGCATTTT. It is translated as CASSGRRRDRGGNQPQHF.

This clone was recorded only once. Other DNA sequences of this sample code for an identical CDR3. The chain employs TRBV15 and TRBJ1-4; D is undetermined. V was shortened by 6 bases and J by 7 bases, with 12 bases between the two germline ends. CDR1 is LNHNV and CDR2 is YYDKDF in the germline V gene (reference sequence). The CDR3 spans 13 residues. The CDR3 is CATSPSRREKLFF. The CDR3 nucleotides read TGTGCCACCAGTCCATCCAGGCGTGAAAAACTGTTTTTT.

DNA for the CDR3: TGTGCCAGCAGTTTCCGACGGACAGGGTCCTACGAGCAGTACTTC. Protein sequence: CASSFRRTGSYEQYF. The genes are TRBV6-5 and TRBJ2-7; 8 bases line up with TRBD1. Per the germline V gene, CDR1 is MNHEY and CDR2 is SVGAGI. The CDR3 length is 15 residues. Trimming cost V 4 bases and J 1 base; bases outside gene matches: 6.

V gene TRBV6-5 combines with J gene TRBJ1-1; perhaps TRBD1 as D (6 bases). Germline loops: CDR1 MNHEY, CDR2 SVGAGI. Between the trimmed V and J ends, which lost 6 bases and 4 bases, there was a span of 12 bases. The CDR3 is 13 amino acids. CDR3 in amino acids: CASRHRVVTEAFF. CDR3 DNA sequence: TGTGCCAGCAGGCACAGGGTGGTCACTGAAGCTTTCTTT.

The V gene is TRBV5-6, the J gene TRBJ2-1; 13 bases fit TRBD2. V shed 2 bases, J shed 6 bases, and the junction held 8 bases outside the gene matches. The CDR3 totals 17 residues. Germline-derived CDR1 and CDR2 are SGHDT and YYEEEE. The CDR3 DNA reads as TGTGCCAGCAGCTTCGGACTAGCGGGAGATAATGGCAATGAGCAGTTCTTC. It is translated as CASSFGLAGDNGNEQFF. Full variable domain (missing parts from reference TRBV5-6 and TRBJ2-1): DAGVTQSPTHLIKTRGQQVTLRCSPKSGHDTVSWYQQALGQGPQFIFQYYEEEERQRGNFPDRFSGHQFPNYSSELNVNALLLGDSALYLCASSFGLAGDNGNEQFFGPGTRLTVL.

The sample holds one count of this clone. The chain couples TRBV6-5 to TRBJ2-5; D call uncertain. V shed 7 bases and J shed 0 bases, with 6 bases lying between them. CDR1 and CDR2 from the germline V gene are MNHEY and SVGAGI. The CDR3 consists of 12 residues. The CDR3 DNA reads TGTGCCAGCACCCCGGACCAAGAGACCCAGTACTTC. Its protein is CASTPDQETQYF.

DNA of the CDR3: TGTGCCAGCAGTGAAAAGACCGGGGGACCCCAGCATTTT. Residues: CASSEKTGGPQHF. This chain uses TRBV6-1 with TRBJ1-5; D possibly corresponds to TRBD1 (5 bases). V was pared by 2 bases and J by 10 bases, with 12 bases between. CDR1 is MNHNS, CDR2 SASEGT, per germline. There are 13 residues in the CDR3.

This clone appeared a few times. This chain connects TRBV7-2 to TRBJ2-3; TRBD2 matches 7 bases. The germline V gene encodes CDR1 SGHTA and CDR2 FQGNSA. The CDR3 runs to 15 residues. V dropped 5 bases and J dropped 0; count of bases not matched to a gene: 5. The CDR3 sequence is CASSRRGGSTDTQYF. Here the CDR3 DNA reads TGTGCCAGCAGCCGGCGCGGGGGAAGCACAGATACGCAGTATTTT.

This clone was counted a single time. The chain is built from TRBV19 and TRBJ2-4; D might be TRBD1 or TRBD2, each matching 5 bases. The CDR3 is made up of 16 amino acids. V lost 10 bases and J lost 2, with 21 bases in between. CDR1 is LNHDA and CDR2 is SQIVND in the germline V gene (reference sequence). The CDR3 reads CATSLGVGVSKNIQYF. The CDR3 DNA follows: TGTGCCACCTCTCTGGGTGTGGGGGTTTCCAAAAACATTCAGTACTTC.

V usage is TRBV15 and J usage is TRBJ2-5; the match to TRBD1 covers 9 bases. V lost 5 bases and J lost 5; bases outside the gene matches: 6. The CDR3 spans 14 residues. Per germline, CDR1 LNHNV and CDR2 YYDKDF (reference sequence). The CDR3 here is CATSRDRDYETQYF. CDR3 nucleotide sequence: TGTGCCACCAGCCGGGACAGGGACTACGAGACCCAGTACTTC.

This chain uses TRBV5-1 with TRBJ2-4, with D possibly being TRBD1 or TRBD2 (6 bases each). This CDR3 region has 17 residues. V lost 0 bases to trimming and J lost 6 bases, with 19 bases between them. Germline assignment: CDR1 SGHRS and CDR2 YFSETQ. The CDR3 spells CASSLGPERGARNIQYF. CDR3 sequence (DNA): TGCGCCAGCAGCTTGGGGCCCGAAAGGGGGGCGAGAAACATTCAGTACTTC.

The chain uses TRBV4-3 and TRBJ1-1; D call uncertain. The CDR3 has 13 residues. Between the trimmed V and J ends, which lost 1 base and 0 bases, there was a span of 3 bases. In germline, CDR1 is LGHNA, CDR2 YSLEER. For the CDR3, the DNA is TGCGCCAGCAGCCAAGGGGTGAACACTGAAGCTTTCTTT. As protein: CASSQGVNTEAFF.

This clone occurred once. The V gene is TRBV27, the J gene TRBJ2-7, with D perhaps matching TRBD1 or TRBD2 (6 bases each). This CDR3 comprises 14 residues. From germline, CDR1 is MNHEY and CDR2 SMNVEV (reference sequence). Trimming left V 4 bases short and J 2 bases short, with 12 bases between. For the CDR3, the DNA is TGTGCCAGCAGTTCACAGGGACTCGCCTACGAGCAGTACTTC. Residues: CASSSQGLAYEQYF.